What follows are 7 T cell receptor beta chains derived from one specimen sequenced in a study of T cell responses to AZD1222 COVID-19 vaccine. The repertoire was sequenced with immunoSEQ multiplex PCR; TCRdb's copy has only in-frame clones and lacks some. The sample lists 150,000 to 200,000 clones, around 93% occurring once. Sequencing used peripheral blood, obtained on day 0 of AZD1222 vaccination. All receptors come from an adult in good health.

The chain links TRBV10-3 to TRBJ2-1, with 9 bases aligning to TRBD1. Germline V gene data show CDR1 as ENHRY and CDR2 as SYGVKD. This CDR3 comprises 17 residues. J was trimmed by 7 bases and V by 11 bases; bases with no gene match: 21. The CDR3 spells CASSRDRDSPIINEQFF. CDR3 DNA sequence: TGTGCCTCGTCCCGGGACAGGGATTCACCGATAATTAATGAGCAGTTCTTC.

The V gene is TRBV10-1, the J gene TRBJ2-7; D unclear. In germline, CDR1 is WNHNN, CDR2 SYGVQD (reference sequence). The CDR3 spans 10 residues. V was shortened by 8 bases and J by 5 bases, with 7 bases between the two germline ends. This CDR3 is CASFGDEQYF. CDR3 bases: TGCGCCAGCTTTGGCGACGAGCAGTACTTC.

Worth noting for this clone: The identical CDR3 is also encoded by other nucleotide sequences in the sample. The chain has TRBV9 and TRBJ2-7; D is unresolved. CDR3 length: 12 residues. The germline gives CDR1 SGDLS, CDR2 YYNGEE. The germline V and J ends were trimmed by 0 bases and 0 bases, with 1 base remaining between them. The CDR3 nucleotides read TGTGCCAGCAGCGTAGACTCCTACGAGCAGTACTTC. Encoded protein: CASSVDSYEQYF.

This chain uses TRBV28 with TRBJ1-2; D may be TRBD1 (6 bases). The CDR3 consists of 17 residues. The germline gives CDR1 MDHEN, CDR2 SYDVKM. Trimming cost V 6 bases and J 4 bases, with 24 bases left between them. CDR3 DNA: TGTGCCAGCAGCCCAGACAGGTGGGGGATCATAAGCTATGGCTACACCTTC. Residues: CASSPDRWGIISYGYTF.

V usage is TRBV27 and J usage is TRBJ1-2; the match to TRBD1 covers 9 bases. This CDR3 is 16 amino acids long. The V gene end was trimmed by 6 bases and the J gene end by 8 bases; junction bases not matched to a gene: 16. CDR1 MNHEY and CDR2 SMNVEV come from the germline V gene (reference sequence). CDR3 bases: TGTGCCAGCAGACCCTATGCCAGGGACAGGGCTCACGGCTACACCTTC. It yields the protein CASRPYARDRAHGYTF.

Comment on this clone: Other DNA sequences in this specimen translate into the identical CDR3. The V and J genes are TRBV30 and TRBJ1-1; 7 nucleotides agree with TRBD1. Germline V gene data show CDR1 as GTSNPN and CDR2 as SVGIG (reference sequence). Unmatched junction bases numbered 1, after V lost 0 bases and J lost 3 bases. This CDR3 is built from 13 residues. The CDR3 DNA reads TGTGCCTGGAGTGTAGGGGGCGACACTGAAGCTTTCTTT. Encoded protein: CAWSVGGDTEAFF.

The chain has TRBV9 and TRBJ1-2, with a possible D match to TRBD1 (6 bases). Germline V gene lookup returns CDR1 SGDLS and CDR2 YYNGEE. CDR3 length: 17 residues. The V end lost 0 bases, the J end lost 7 bases, and 22 bases lay between the germline ends. The DNA for the CDR3 is TGTGCCAGCAGCGTAGAGCCCAGGGGTAGTGAAACTTCTGGCTACACCTTC. It codes for CASSVEPRGSETSGYTF.